The 14 T cell receptor beta chains below come from one sample, sequenced in a study of cytomegalovirus exposure and HLA in healthy donors. Primers: 60 Vbeta forward and 13 Jbeta reverse. Sequencing used immunoSEQ multiplex PCR; TCRdb keeps in-frame clones, though not all of them. Among some 110,000 clones listed, roughly 66% were seen once. The sequencing sample was made of PBMCs. These receptors came from a man aged 18 to 30 in good health and CMV-seronegative.

V usage is TRBV5-1 and J usage is TRBJ2-1; D possibly corresponds to TRBD1 (6 bases). The CDR3 totals 15 residues. Germline loops: CDR1 SGHRS, CDR2 YFSETQ. Trimming removed 1 base from V and 0 bases from J, with 8 bases in between. DNA for the CDR3: TGCGCCAGCAGCTTGACAGGGAACTCCTACAATGAGCAGTTCTTC. It specifies CASSLTGNSYNEQFF.

The V and J genes are TRBV6-5 and TRBJ2-7, with 8 positions matching TRBD2. Germline values: CDR1 MNHEY, CDR2 SVGAGI. Losses at the gene ends were 6 bases for V and 7 bases for J; bases not matched to a gene: 5. The CDR3 totals 12 residues. Here the CDR3 DNA reads TGTGCCAGCAGGCTCCGGGGGGGTGAGCAGTACTTC. It yields the protein CASRLRGGEQYF.

The rearrangement uses TRBV6-5 and TRBJ2-5, with 8 bases matching TRBD2. The CDR3 has 15 amino acids. V lost 1 base and J lost 4; bases outside the gene matches: 5. Germline assignment: CDR1 MNHEY and CDR2 SVGAGI. DNA for the CDR3: TGTGCCAGCAGTTACTTGGCTAGCGGGTTAGAGACCCAGTACTTC. Its protein product is CASSYLASGLETQYF.

The V gene is TRBV27, the J gene TRBJ1-6; weak D call: TRBD1 (6 bases). The CDR3 totals 14 residues. Germline CDR1 is MNHEY and CDR2 is SMNVEV (reference sequence). V lost 4 bases to trimming and J lost 14 bases, with 18 bases between them. The CDR3 nucleotides read TGTGCCAGCAGTTACGGGGACACGCTTTGTTCCCTCCACTTT. Its translation is CASSYGDTLCSLHF.

The CDR3: CASSPGDNEQFF. The CDR3 bases are TGTGCCAGCAGCCCTGGAGACAATGAGCAGTTCTTC. The chain joins TRBV5-6 to TRBJ2-1; D ambiguous. Trimming removed 4 bases from V and 5 bases from J, with 7 bases in between. CDR3 length equals 12 residues. Germline loops: CDR1 SGHDT, CDR2 YYEEEE. The entire variable domain, with the rest obtained from reference TRBV5-6 and TRBJ2-1, is as follows: DAGVTQSPTHLIKTRGQQVTLRCSPKSGHDTVSWYQQALGQGPQFIFQYYEEEERQRGNFPDRFSGHQFPNYSSELNVNALLLGDSALYLCASSPGDNEQFFGPGTRLTVL.

There are a few counts of this clone. The DNA for the CDR3 is TGCGCCAGCAGTCGAGAGAGAGCAGGGAATTCACCCCTCCACTTT. The encoded protein is CASSRERAGNSPLHF. V gene TRBV4-1 combines with J gene TRBJ1-6, with a weak D call TRBD1 (5 bases). Germline assignment: CDR1 MGHRA and CDR2 YSYEKL. CDR3 size: 15 residues. Trimming pared 6 bases from V and 7 bases from J, leaving 16 bases between.

The chain carries TRBV4-2 and TRBJ2-7, with no clear D. Between the trimmed V and J ends, which lost 1 base and 2 bases, there was a span of 12 bases. CDR1 and CDR2 (germline): LGHNA, YNFKEQ. The CDR3 extends over 15 amino acids. CDR3 sequence (DNA): TGTGCCAGCAGCCAAGTGCCCGAAGACACCTACGAGCAGTACTTC. This gives the protein CASSQVPEDTYEQYF.

This chain connects TRBV2 to TRBJ2-5; 10 positions match TRBD2. Germline V CDR1 and CDR2: SNHLY, FYNNEI. With V trimmed by 6 bases and J by 2 bases, 15 bases remained unmatched. This CDR3 has 18 residues. The CDR3 here is CASRHTPPLAGVQETQYF. DNA of the CDR3: TGTGCCAGCAGACACACCCCTCCTCTAGCGGGGGTACAAGAGACCCAGTACTTC. The full variable domain, its missing parts supplied by reference TRBV2 and TRBJ2-5, is EPEVTQTPSHQVTQMGQEVILRCVPISNHLYFYWYRQILGQKVEFLVSFYNNEISEKSEIFDDQFSVERPDGSNFTLKIRSTKLEDSAMYFCASRHTPPLAGVQETQYFGPGTRLLVL.

Turning to this clone: One end of the junction does not line up with germline, which may come from a read error. This sequence joins TRBV28 and TRBJ2-1, with 10 bases fitting TRBD1. There are 14 residues in the CDR3. Looked up from germline, CDR1 is MDHEN and CDR2 is SYDVKM. The CDR3 sequence: CASSLPLTGTGVLF. The CDR3 DNA reads as TGTGCCAGCAGTTTACCTCTCACCGGGACAGGGGTCCTCTTC. Together with reference TRBV28 and TRBJ2-1, the CDR3 gives the full variable domain: DVKVTQSSRYLVKRTGEKVFLECVQDMDHENMFWYRQDPGLGLRLIYFSYDVKMKEKGDIPEGYSVSREKKERFSLILESASTNQTSMYLCASSLPLTGTGVLFGPGTRLTVL.

The rearrangement uses TRBV29-1 and TRBJ1-4; D is perhaps TRBD1 (6 bases). The germline gives CDR1 SQVTM, CDR2 ANQGSEA. The CDR3 has 14 amino acids. Trimming pared 6 bases from V and 11 bases from J, leaving 22 bases between. CDR3 bases: TGCAGCGTGGGGGGGCACCCCCTTAACAAGAAACTGTTTTTT. This sequence encodes CSVGGHPLNKKLFF. The whole variable domain, remainder taken from reference TRBV29-1 and TRBJ1-4, is SAVISQKPSRDICQRGTSLTIQCQVDSQVTMMFWYRQQPGQSLTLIATANQGSEATYESGFVIDKFPISRPNLTFSTLTVSNMSPEDSSIYLCSVGGHPLNKKLFFGSGTQLSVL.

This clone was picked up one time. The V and J genes are TRBV6-6 and TRBJ2-7; possibly TRBD1 for D (6 bases). The CDR3 spans 14 residues. The germline gives CDR1 MNHNY, CDR2 SVGAGI (reference sequence). V was trimmed by 4 bases and J by 6 bases, leaving 16 bases between them. The CDR3 protein is CASSSTTQGFEQYF. DNA for the CDR3: TGTGCCAGCAGTTCCACTACACAGGGTTTCGAGCAGTACTTC.

This clone was counted between two and nine times. The chain couples TRBV6-5 to TRBJ1-3, with D possibly matching TRBD1 (5 bases). Trimming stripped 2 bases from V and 4 bases from J, with 12 bases between. CDR1 is MNHEY, CDR2 SVGAGI, per germline. The CDR3 has 15 amino acids. Here the CDR3 DNA reads TGTGCCAGCAGTTACGTCGGCGGGGGAGGAAACACCATATATTTT. Encoded protein: CASSYVGGGGNTIYF.

The chain uses TRBV29-1 and TRBJ2-1; D call uncertain. The CDR3 totals 13 residues. V gave up 7 bases and J gave up 3 bases, with 13 bases separating them. CDR1 SQVTM and CDR2 ANQGSEA come from the germline V gene. Here the CDR3 reads CSAGSSNYNEQFF. The DNA of the CDR3 is TGCAGCGCCGGGTCTAGTAACTACAATGAGCAGTTCTTC.

This rearrangement joins TRBV7-8 to TRBJ1-1; 8 nucleotides agree with TRBD1. CDR1 SGHVS and CDR2 FQNEAQ come from the germline V gene. Trimming removed 0 bases from V and 11 bases from J; junction bases left unmatched: 5. The CDR3 length is 13 residues. Written as DNA, the CDR3 is TGTGCCAGCAGCTTAGCCAACAGGGGGGGGGCTTTCTTT. As protein: CASSLANRGGAFF. Drawing the rest from reference TRBV7-8 and TRBJ1-1, the complete variable domain is GAGVSQSPRYKVAKRGQDVALRCDPISGHVSLFWYQQALGQGPEFLTYFQNEAQLDKSGLPSDRFFAERPEGSVSTLKIQRTQQEDSAVYLCASSLANRGGAFFGQGTRLTVV.